Presented here are 14 T cell receptor beta chains from one specimen sequenced in a study of a mutant IDH1 vaccine in newly diagnosed glioma. Time point defined: week 5, during vaccination. All doses held 300 ug of mutant IDH1 20-mer peptide, with topical imiquimod. Their recognized antigens are unknown. The data were produced by immunoSEQ multiplex PCR, yet TCRdb's version contains in-frame clones alone and is incomplete. Here the sample spans fewer than 100,000 clones, 90% to 95% being singletons. Sequences were derived from PBMCs, sampled from a glioma patient whose treatment included an IDH1 peptide vaccine. The receptors were sampled from a woman aged 45-65 years with glioma.

Written as DNA, the CDR3 is TGTGCCAGCAGTTTACGCGGTAGAGGGACAGATACGCAGTATTTT. This codes for CASSLRGRGTDTQYF. V gene TRBV27 combines with J gene TRBJ2-3; D perhaps matches TRBD2 (5 bases). CDR1 is MNHEY, CDR2 SMNVEV, per germline (reference sequence). The CDR3 runs to 15 residues. Trimming stripped 2 bases from V and 3 bases from J, with 12 bases between.

The chain employs TRBV27 and TRBJ2-2; D gene ambiguous. CDR1 MNHEY and CDR2 SMNVEV come from the germline V gene (reference sequence). This CDR3 spans 14 amino acids. Trimming took off 6 bases at V and 2 bases at J, with 10 bases between the two ends. The CDR3 loop reads CASSFSYNTGELFF. The CDR3 DNA reads as TGTGCCAGCAGCTTCTCCTACAACACCGGGGAGCTGTTTTTT.

This sequence joins TRBV28 and TRBJ1-5; a possible D gene is TRBD1 (5 bases). V was shortened by 7 bases and J by 4 bases, with 14 bases between the two germline ends. Germline lookup yields CDR1 MDHEN and CDR2 SYDVKM. The CDR3 has 14 residues. In DNA form, the CDR3 reads TGTGCCAGCATCCCGCCCCAGGGAAATCAGCCCCAGCATTTT. Protein sequence: CASIPPQGNQPQHF.

This clone was counted a few times. V and J are TRBV27 and TRBJ1-2; 8 bases line up with TRBD1. This CDR3 is built from 13 residues. The germline gives CDR1 MNHEY, CDR2 SMNVEV (reference sequence). The trim removed 3 bases at V and 4 bases at J, leaving 1 base unmatched. Written as DNA, the CDR3 is TGTGCCAGCAGTTTTACAGGGGGCTATGGCTACACCTTC. Encoded protein: CASSFTGGYGYTF.

This clone is a singleton in its sample. The chain combines TRBV7-8 with TRBJ2-1, with 9 bases fitting TRBD2. Trimming removed 5 bases from V and 0 bases from J; junction bases left unmatched: 2. This CDR3 region has 15 residues. Germline values: CDR1 SGHVS, CDR2 FQNEAQ. The CDR3 DNA reads as TGTGCCAGCAGCCATAGCGGGAGCTCCTACAATGAGCAGTTCTTC. The encoded protein is CASSHSGSSYNEQFF.

CDR3 region: CASSTATGEQFF. The CDR3 region has the DNA TGTGCCAGCAGCACCGCTACCGGGGAGCAGTTCTTC. This rearrangement joins TRBV6-5 to TRBJ2-1, with D unresolved. There are 12 residues in the CDR3. The germline CDR1 and CDR2 sequences are MNHEY and SVGAGI. The germline V and J ends were trimmed by 6 bases and 10 bases, with 13 bases remaining between them.

CDR3 coding DNA: TGTGCCAGCAGCTTGGACTTCACAGATACGCAGTATTTT. Translating gives CASSLDFTDTQYF. The chain links TRBV7-2 to TRBJ2-3; D is perhaps TRBD2 (5 bases). This CDR3 comprises 13 residues. Germline loops: CDR1 SGHTA, CDR2 FQGNSA. Trimming stripped 3 bases from V and 2 bases from J, with 6 bases between.

The V call is TRBV6-5, the J call TRBJ2-5; D ambiguous. The germline V and J ends were trimmed by 6 bases and 5 bases, with 16 bases remaining between them. The germline CDR1 and CDR2 sequences are MNHEY and SVGAGI. The CDR3 is made up of 14 amino acids. CDR3 nucleotide sequence: TGTGCCAGCAGGAGTGTGAGGTCCCAGGAGACCCAGTACTTC. Translating it yields CASRSVRSQETQYF.

This clone appeared once. The chain employs TRBV2 and TRBJ1-3; 7 bases align to TRBD1. The CDR3 sequence is 14 residues long. Unmatched junction bases numbered 6, after V lost 10 bases and J lost 0 bases. Germline V gives CDR1 SNHLY, CDR2 FYNNEI. This CDR3 reads CATSTGSSGNTIYF. The CDR3 bases are TGTGCCACCTCGACAGGGAGCTCTGGAAACACCATATATTTT.

The chain joins TRBV5-1 to TRBJ1-1; TRBD1 agrees at 9 bases. V dropped 0 bases and J dropped 0; count of bases not matched to a gene: 3. Germline CDR1 reads SGHRS; CDR2 reads YFSETQ. The CDR3 totals 16 residues. The CDR3 bases are TGCGCCAGCAGCTTGGGGGGACAGGGCCTGAACACTGAAGCTTTCTTT. Translation: CASSLGGQGLNTEAFF.

This chain joins TRBV28 and TRBJ2-5; D perhaps matches TRBD2 (5 bases). Trimming stripped 10 bases from V and 0 bases from J, with 15 bases between. The CDR3 totals 14 residues. Germline V gene data show CDR1 as MDHEN and CDR2 as SYDVKM. Here the CDR3 DNA reads TGTGCCACCTTAAACCCAGCGGACCAAGAGACCCAGTACTTC. This encodes CATLNPADQETQYF.

This chain uses TRBV5-6 with TRBJ2-1; D might be TRBD2 (6 bases). Trimming removed 0 bases from V and 2 bases from J, with 9 bases in between. Germline V CDR1 and CDR2: SGHDT, YYEEEE. The CDR3 sequence is 15 residues long. The CDR3 sequence is CASSLGGVTYNEQFF. The CDR3 DNA reads as TGTGCCAGCAGCTTGGGCGGGGTCACCTACAATGAGCAGTTCTTC.

This sequence joins TRBV11-2 and TRBJ2-1, with 9 bases fitting TRBD1. The CDR3 extends over 15 amino acids. The germline gives CDR1 SGHAT, CDR2 FQNNGV. V dropped 5 bases and J dropped 4; count of bases not matched to a gene: 6. CDR3 sequence reads: CASSPRTGVYNEQFF. The CDR3 DNA sequence: TGTGCCAGCAGCCCCCGGACAGGGGTATACAATGAGCAGTTCTTC.

This clone was seen once. The chain carries TRBV7-9 and TRBJ1-3, with D possibly being TRBD1 (5 bases). The germline CDR1 and CDR2 sequences are SEHNR and FQNEAQ (reference sequence). This CDR3 has 18 residues. V shed 5 bases and J shed 0 bases, with 20 bases lying between them. The CDR3 is CASSPPWGGPHSGNTIYF. CDR3 nucleotide sequence: TGTGCCAGCAGCCCCCCCTGGGGGGGTCCCCACTCTGGAAACACCATATATTTT.